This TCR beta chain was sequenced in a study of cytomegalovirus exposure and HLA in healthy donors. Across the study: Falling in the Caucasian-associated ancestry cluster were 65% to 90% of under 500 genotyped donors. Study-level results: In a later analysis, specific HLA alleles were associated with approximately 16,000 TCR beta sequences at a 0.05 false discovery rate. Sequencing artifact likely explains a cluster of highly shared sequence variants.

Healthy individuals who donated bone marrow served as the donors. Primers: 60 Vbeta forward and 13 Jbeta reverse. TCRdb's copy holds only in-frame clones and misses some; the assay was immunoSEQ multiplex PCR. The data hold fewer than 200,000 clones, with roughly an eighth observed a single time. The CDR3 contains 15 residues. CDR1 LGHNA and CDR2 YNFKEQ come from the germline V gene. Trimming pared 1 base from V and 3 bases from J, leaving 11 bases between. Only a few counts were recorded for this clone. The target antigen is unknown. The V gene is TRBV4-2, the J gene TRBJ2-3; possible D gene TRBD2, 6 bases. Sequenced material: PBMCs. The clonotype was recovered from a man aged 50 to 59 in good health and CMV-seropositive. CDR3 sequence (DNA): TGTGCCAGCAGCCAAGCACCGGCGGGGACAGATACGCAGTATTTT. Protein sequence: CASSQAPAGTDTQYF.